These 32 T cell receptor beta chains originate from one sample sequenced in a study of blood T cells in healthy people across ages. PCR was performed a second time for about 7 to 12 cycles using a sample-barcoded 5' primer and a J-beta primer mix. TCRdb re-called the 5' RACE reads with MiXCR, one entry per CDR3 protein. This sample has under 950,000 distinct CDR3 sequences; about 20% occur once, and the top ten carry around 22%. The specimen was blood. These receptors all stem from an older man in good health.

This clonotype was counted a few times. This rearrangement joins TRBV9 to TRBJ2-3, with D unresolved. V lost 0 bases and J lost 4, with 9 bases in between. Germline lookup yields CDR1 SGDLS and CDR2 YYNGEE. The CDR3 is 14 residues long. CDR3 nucleotides: TGTGCCAGCAGCGTAGATCAAGCCCCAGATACGCAGTATTTT. It translates to CASSVDQAPDTQYF.

This clonotype came up a few times. The CDR3 DNA reads TGCGCCAGCAGCTGGGACAGGGGGCTAAATGGCTACACCTTC. Translating it yields CASSWDRGLNGYTF. The chain is built from TRBV5-1 and TRBJ1-2, with 12 bases fitting TRBD1. The CDR3 is 14 amino acids. Germline trimming cut 3 bases from V and 6 bases from J; bases unmatched to any gene: 3. Per the germline V gene, CDR1 is SGHRS and CDR2 is YFSETQ.

V is TRBV29-1 and J is TRBJ2-2, with 7 bases matching TRBD1. V dropped 4 bases and J dropped 1; count of bases not matched to a gene: 3. Per germline, CDR1 SQVTM and CDR2 ANQGSEA. The CDR3 is made up of 14 amino acids. The CDR3 DNA reads TGCAGCGTTGCATGGACAGGGAACACCGGGGAGCTGTTTTTT. Translation: CSVAWTGNTGELFF.

V and J are TRBV27 and TRBJ2-3; a weak D match, TRBD2 (5 bases). The CDR3 has 13 residues. Germline CDR1 and CDR2: MNHEY and SMNVEV (reference sequence). V gave up 9 bases and J gave up 3 bases, with 13 bases separating them. The CDR3 nucleotides read TGTGCCAGTAAGCGGTTATCAACAGATACGCAGTATTTT. This encodes CASKRLSTDTQYF.

There are a few counts of this clonotype. V is TRBV2 and J is TRBJ1-1; 8 bases match TRBD1. This CDR3 comprises 18 residues. J was trimmed by 0 bases and V by 6 bases; bases with no gene match: 15. CDR1 SNHLY and CDR2 FYNNEI come from the germline V gene. CDR3 loop: CASRGDRGNLIMNTEAFF. The DNA of the CDR3 is TGTGCCAGCAGGGGAGACAGGGGAAACCTCATAATGAACACTGAAGCTTTCTTT.

This clonotype has more than one count but fewer than ten. The chain carries TRBV20-1 and TRBJ1-1; TRBD1 matches 9 bases. V dropped 6 bases and J dropped 3; count of bases not matched to a gene: 11. This CDR3 contains 15 residues. Germline CDR1 DFQATT, CDR2 SNEGSKA (reference sequence). The chain's CDR3 is CSANDRGTYDTEAFF. Here the CDR3 DNA reads TGCAGTGCGAATGACAGGGGGACATACGACACTGAAGCTTTCTTT.

This clonotype was seen a few times. This rearrangement joins TRBV10-2 to TRBJ2-6; D is unclear. In germline, CDR1 is WSHSY, CDR2 SAAADI. V lost 2 bases and J 0 bases, leaving 5 bases between the germline ends. This CDR3 has 15 amino acids. CDR3 nucleotide sequence: TGCGCCAGCAGTGAGCCTAGCTCTGGGGCCAACGTCCTGACTTTC. Translation: CASSEPSSGANVLTF.

The J gene is TRBJ2-5, the V gene TRBV7-6; the match to TRBD2 covers 9 bases. The length of the CDR3 is 16 residues. Germline V gives CDR1 SGHVS, CDR2 FNYEAQ. The junction had 8 bases not matched to a gene; V was cut back by 6 bases and J by 0 bases. The CDR3 DNA is TGTGCCAGCAGACGAGGTGCTAGCGGGGACCAAGAGACCCAGTACTTC. This encodes CASRRGASGDQETQYF.

This clonotype has only a few counts. The rearrangement links TRBV24-1 to TRBJ2-3; TRBD2 might be the D (6 bases). Germline V lookup: CDR1 KGHDR, CDR2 SFDVKD. With 3 bases removed from V and 5 bases from J, the gap between germline ends came to 17 bases. The length of the CDR3 is 16 residues. As DNA, the CDR3 is TGTGCCACCAGTGATCCTCTTCGGGAGAGGGGAGATACGCAGTATTTT. This codes for CATSDPLRERGDTQYF.

This clonotype has only a few counts. The rearrangement joins TRBV10-3 to TRBJ2-7, with D unclear. The CDR3 runs 15 residues. Looked up from germline, CDR1 is ENHRY and CDR2 is SYGVKD. V was pared by 0 bases and J by 0 bases, with 9 bases between. CDR3 amino acids: CAISESTYGSYEQYF. CDR3 DNA: TGTGCCATCAGTGAGTCGACTTACGGCTCCTACGAGCAGTACTTC.

This sequence joins TRBV24-1 and TRBJ2-4; D is unresolved. The CDR3 sequence is 12 residues long. V was pared by 3 bases and J by 9 bases, with 8 bases between. Per germline, CDR1 KGHDR and CDR2 SFDVKD. The CDR3 sequence: CATSDTYGIQYF. CDR3 nucleotide sequence: TGTGCCACCAGTGATACCTACGGCATTCAGTACTTC.

This clonotype appeared a few times. This chain joins TRBV10-3 and TRBJ2-5; D is undetermined. Germline loops: CDR1 ENHRY, CDR2 SYGVKD. The V end was cut by 2 bases, the J end by 2 bases, with 6 bases between. This CDR3 region has 13 residues. CDR3 DNA sequence: TGTGCCATCAGTGAGGCGGCGCAAGAGACCCAGTACTTC. The encoded protein is CAISEAAQETQYF.

The chain uses TRBV6-2 or TRBV6-3 and TRBJ2-3, with unresolved D. Germline CDR1 reads MNHEY; CDR2 reads SVGEGT. CDR3 length: 15 residues. With 5 bases removed from V and 3 bases from J, the gap between germline ends came to 15 bases. DNA of the CDR3: TGTGCCAGCAGTCTTCGGGTTGTTCGGACAGATACGCAGTATTTT. Its translation: CASSLRVVRTDTQYF.

This clonotype appeared a few times. The chain has TRBV6-6 and TRBJ2-1, with D unclear. Trimming removed 10 bases from V and 6 bases from J, with 22 bases in between. CDR3 length: 15 amino acids. The germline gives CDR1 MNHNY, CDR2 SVGAGI (reference sequence). For the CDR3, the DNA is TGTGCCACCTTAAACCCGACCGAGAACCCCAATGAGCAGTTCTTC. Residues: CATLNPTENPNEQFF.

A few counts support this clonotype. V and J are TRBV30 and TRBJ1-2; no definite D call. The V end was cut by 0 bases, the J end by 5 bases, with 4 bases between. The CDR3 covers 11 residues. Germline CDR1 is GTSNPN and CDR2 is SVGIG (reference sequence). The CDR3 region is CAWSVFYGYTF. In DNA, the CDR3 is TGTGCCTGGAGTGTATTTTATGGCTACACCTTC.

The V call is TRBV5-1, the J call TRBJ1-4; TRBD1 is a possible D gene (5 bases). CDR1 SGHRS and CDR2 YFSETQ come from the germline V gene. The CDR3 runs 15 residues. Trimming pared 0 bases from V and 1 base from J, leaving 7 bases between. The CDR3 DNA follows: TGCGCCAGCAGCTTGGCCGACAGAACTAATGAAAAACTGTTTTTT. It translates to CASSLADRTNEKLFF.

The J gene is TRBJ2-1, the V gene TRBV11-2, with 8 bases fitting TRBD1. Germline CDR1 reads SGHAT; CDR2 reads FQNNGV. The CDR3 runs 15 residues. Trimming took 2 bases from V and 4 from J; bases not matched to a gene: 4. The CDR3 sequence: CASSLNGQGYNEQFF. The CDR3 DNA reads as TGTGCCAGCAGCTTAAATGGACAGGGATACAATGAGCAGTTCTTC.

The V gene is TRBV7-9, the J gene TRBJ1-1; 8 positions agree with TRBD1. The J segment lost 7 bases and the V segment lost 1 base, leaving 2 bases of the junction unmatched. The germline V gene encodes CDR1 SEHNR and CDR2 FQNEAQ (reference sequence). CDR3 length equals 13 residues. CDR3 coding DNA: TGTGCCAGCAGCTTAGGACAGGGGCGTGAAGCTTTCTTT. As protein: CASSLGQGREAFF.

This clonotype was detected once. V is TRBV5-1 and J is TRBJ2-1, with D possibly TRBD2 on 6 matching bases. The CDR3 is 15 residues long. Germline V gene data show CDR1 as SGHRS and CDR2 as YFSETQ. V was clipped by 2 bases and J by 9 bases, with 18 bases between them. CDR3 sequence reads: CASSLMVGEEGEQFF. For the CDR3, the DNA is TGCGCCAGCAGCTTAATGGTGGGAGAGGAGGGTGAGCAGTTCTTC.

This clonotype was detected only a few times. The chain is built from TRBV5-1 and TRBJ2-1, with 8 nucleotides matching TRBD1. The CDR3 sequence is 13 residues long. The V gene end was trimmed by 9 bases and the J gene end by 5 bases; junction bases not matched to a gene: 7. CDR1 and CDR2 (germline): SGHRS, YFSETQ. Here the CDR3 DNA reads TGCGCCAAAAGACAGGGGAAGAACAATGAGCAGTTCTTC. It specifies CAKRQGKNNEQFF.

Here the CDR3 reads CASSQDVGRSEYF. The CDR3 nucleotides are TGCGCCAGCAGCCAAGATGTCGGGAGAAGTGAGTACTTC. This chain uses TRBV4-1 with TRBJ2-7; TRBD2 is a possible D gene (6 bases). The V end was cut by 0 bases, the J end by 11 bases, with 14 bases between. The CDR3 spans 13 residues. Germline loops: CDR1 MGHRA, CDR2 YSYEKL.

The V gene is TRBV18, the J gene TRBJ2-2; 7 bases are shared with TRBD1. The CDR3 has 15 amino acids. The V gene's germline CDR1 is KGHSH and CDR2 LQKENI. V lost 7 bases and J lost 1; bases outside the gene matches: 6. CDR3 loop: CASLFGQVNTGELFF. The CDR3 bases are TGTGCCAGCTTGTTCGGACAGGTGAACACCGGGGAGCTGTTTTTT.

CDR3 sequence (DNA): TGTGCCAGCTCCAAGACAGAGGTTTCCTACGAGCAGTACGTC. It is translated as CASSKTEVSYEQYV. The chain joins TRBV7-9 to TRBJ2-5, with a weak D call TRBD1 (5 bases). The J call may be mistaken, given a closer DNA end match to TRBJ2-7. The CDR3 length is 14 residues. Per germline, CDR1 SEHNR and CDR2 FQNEAQ (reference sequence).

This clonotype was recorded a few times. This chain links TRBV30 with TRBJ2-3; TRBD2 aligns across 12 bases. Trimming removed 4 bases from V and 6 bases from J; junction bases left unmatched: 8. Germline lookup yields CDR1 GTSNPN and CDR2 SVGIG (reference sequence). The length of the CDR3 is 15 residues. The DNA of the CDR3 is TGTGCCTGGAATGAACTAGCGGGAGGAAGGGATACGCAGTATTTT. It translates to CAWNELAGGRDTQYF. The full variable domain, completed using reference TRBV30 and TRBJ2-3, is SQTIHQWPATLVQPVGSPLSLECTVEGTSNPNLYWYRQAAGRGLQLLFYSVGIGQISSEVPQNLSASRPQDRQFILSSKKLLLSDSGFYLCAWNELAGGRDTQYFGPGTRLTVL.

Of note for this clonotype: An end of the junction does not agree with germline; a read error may underlie this. J is TRBJ2-5 and V is TRBV29-1; 9 bases line up with TRBD1. The CDR3 is made up of 14 amino acids. Per germline, CDR1 SQVTM and CDR2 ANQGSEA. The DNA for the CDR3 is TGCAGCGTTGATAGGACAGGGGCGAACAATGAGCAGCTCTTC. It is translated as CSVDRTGANNEQLF.

The chain combines TRBV20-1 with TRBJ1-5; TRBD1 matches 7 bases. V shed 1 base and J 4 bases; nucleotides not matched to a gene: 7. CDR3 size: 15 residues. Per the germline V gene, CDR1 is DFQATT and CDR2 is SNEGSKA (reference sequence). CDR3 coding DNA: TGCAGTGCTAGAGTTAGGGACAGAGCAAATCAGCCCCAGCATTTT. Residues: CSARVRDRANQPQHF.

This clonotype came up a few times. V usage is TRBV20-1 and J usage is TRBJ1-5, with TRBD1 matching 7 bases. V lost 5 bases to trimming and J lost 1 base; unmatched junction nucleotides: 8. CDR1 DFQATT and CDR2 SNEGSKA come from the germline V gene (reference sequence). The CDR3 covers 15 residues. In nucleotides, the CDR3 is TGCAGTGCTGTTAACAGGGGTGGGAGCAATCAGCCCCAGCATTTT. Its translation: CSAVNRGGSNQPQHF.

Comments on this clonotype: Compared with germline, one end of the junction differs, possibly owing to a read error. The V gene is TRBV11-2, the J gene TRBJ1-1; 11 bases are a match to TRBD1. Germline values: CDR1 SGHAT, CDR2 FQNNGV. This CDR3 comprises 15 residues. The CDR3 region is CASSLAWTGGTEASF. CDR3 DNA sequence: TGTGCCAGCAGCTTAGCCTGGACAGGGGGCACTGAAGCTTCCTTT.

This clonotype was observed at least ten times. V usage is TRBV12-3 or TRBV12-4 and J usage is TRBJ1-2; TRBD1 might be the D (5 bases). Deletions cut 6 bases from V and 3 bases from J, with 11 bases between. The CDR3 has 13 amino acids. The CDR3 spells CASSLTGDYGYTF. The CDR3 bases are TGTGCCAGCAGCTTAACGGGGGACTATGGCTACACCTTC.

This chain uses TRBV7-9 with TRBJ2-6; no clear D. Germline CDR1 reads SEHNR; CDR2 reads FQNEAQ (reference sequence). V shed 5 bases and J shed 0 bases, with 11 bases lying between them. The CDR3 covers 16 residues. CDR3 in amino acids: CASSQSPRSGANVLTF. DNA for the CDR3: TGTGCCAGCAGCCAGTCTCCCCGCTCTGGGGCCAACGTCCTGACTTTC.

This clonotype was picked up a small number of times. The rearrangement uses TRBV30 and TRBJ2-1; 7 nucleotides agree with TRBD2. This CDR3 spans 17 amino acids. The germline gives CDR1 GTSNPN, CDR2 SVGIG (reference sequence). V lost 1 base, J lost 3 bases, and 12 bases stayed unmatched. The CDR3 reads CAWSGQGAGNLYNEQFF. Written as DNA, the CDR3 is TGTGCCTGGAGTGGCCAAGGAGCGGGGAACCTCTACAATGAGCAGTTCTTC.

There are many counts of this clonotype. In nucleotides, the CDR3 is TGCAGTGCTAGCGGCGGGAGGGTCGGCAATGAGCAGTTCTTC. It codes for CSASGGRVGNEQFF. The chain has TRBV20-1 and TRBJ2-1; 9 nucleotides match TRBD2. CDR3 length: 14 residues. Germline V CDR1 and CDR2: DFQATT, SNEGSKA (reference sequence). J was trimmed by 6 bases and V by 3 bases; bases with no gene match: 6.